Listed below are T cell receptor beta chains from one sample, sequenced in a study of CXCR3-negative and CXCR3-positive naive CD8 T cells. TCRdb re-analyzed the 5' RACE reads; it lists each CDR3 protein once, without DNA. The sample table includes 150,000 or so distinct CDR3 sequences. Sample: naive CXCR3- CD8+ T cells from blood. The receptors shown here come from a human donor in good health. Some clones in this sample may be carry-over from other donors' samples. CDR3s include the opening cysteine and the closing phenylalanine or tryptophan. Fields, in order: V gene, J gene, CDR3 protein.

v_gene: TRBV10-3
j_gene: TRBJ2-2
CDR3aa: CAISESDNTGELFF

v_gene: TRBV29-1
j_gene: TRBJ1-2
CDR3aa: CSAQGNYGYTF

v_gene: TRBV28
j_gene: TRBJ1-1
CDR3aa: CASSPMTGGHTEAFF

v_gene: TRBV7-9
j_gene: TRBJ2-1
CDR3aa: CASSLDYANNEQFF

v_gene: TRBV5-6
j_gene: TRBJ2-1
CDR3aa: CASSASDRANYNEQFF

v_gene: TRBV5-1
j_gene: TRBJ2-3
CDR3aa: CASSLDGTSGDTQYF

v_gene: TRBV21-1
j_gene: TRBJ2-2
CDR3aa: CARYLAGELFF

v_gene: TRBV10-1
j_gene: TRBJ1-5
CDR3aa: CASSPTGAQPQHF

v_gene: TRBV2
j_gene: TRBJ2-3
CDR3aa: CASSDWDRGGTDTQYF

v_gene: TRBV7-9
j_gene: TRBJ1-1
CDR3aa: CASSRQSRSYYF

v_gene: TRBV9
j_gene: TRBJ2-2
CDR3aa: CASSQGGVAGELFF

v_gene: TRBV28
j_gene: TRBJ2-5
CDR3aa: CASTPRNQETQYF

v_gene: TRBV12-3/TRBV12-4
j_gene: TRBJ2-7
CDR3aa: CASRHPGQGPEQYF

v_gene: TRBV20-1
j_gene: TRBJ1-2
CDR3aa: CSARQGAKGYTF

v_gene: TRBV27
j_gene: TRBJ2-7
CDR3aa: CASSPPGLAGYEQYF

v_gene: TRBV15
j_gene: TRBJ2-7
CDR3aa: CATSSFTGNYEQYF

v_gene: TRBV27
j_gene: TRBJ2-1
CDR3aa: CASSPMKGAQTPGEQFF

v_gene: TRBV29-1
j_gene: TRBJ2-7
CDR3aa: CSVRGLAEGSYEQYF

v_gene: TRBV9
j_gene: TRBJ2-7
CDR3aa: CASSVGQVHEQYF

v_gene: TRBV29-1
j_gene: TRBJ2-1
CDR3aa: CSVESGPYNEQFF

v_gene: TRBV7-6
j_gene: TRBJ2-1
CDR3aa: CASSNAMVPHEQFF

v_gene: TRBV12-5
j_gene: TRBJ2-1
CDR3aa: CASGMTSGGLSYNEQFF

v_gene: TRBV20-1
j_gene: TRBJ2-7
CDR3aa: CSARRARDSYEQYF

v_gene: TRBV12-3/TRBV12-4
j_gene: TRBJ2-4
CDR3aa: CASSKVYSPSAKNIQYF

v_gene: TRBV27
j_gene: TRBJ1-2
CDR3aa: CASSWGHPGDYGYTF

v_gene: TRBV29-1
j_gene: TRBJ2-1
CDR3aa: CSVGTSGSIEQFF

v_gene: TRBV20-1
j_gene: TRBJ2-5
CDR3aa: CSARDRASGRARETQYF

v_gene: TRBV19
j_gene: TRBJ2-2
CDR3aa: CASIFSGTGELFF

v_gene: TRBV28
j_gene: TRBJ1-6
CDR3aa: CASSHIYRGEYQPGYNSPLHF

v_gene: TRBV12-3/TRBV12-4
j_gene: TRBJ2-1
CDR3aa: CASSWGLASYNEQFF

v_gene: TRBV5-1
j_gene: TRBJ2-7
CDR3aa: CASSMLPDRSSYEQYF

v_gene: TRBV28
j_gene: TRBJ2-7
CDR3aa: CASSPSGEYEQYF

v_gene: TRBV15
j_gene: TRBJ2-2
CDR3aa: CATSRDREQGGATNTGELFF

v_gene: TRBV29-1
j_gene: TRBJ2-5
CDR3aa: CSYMGATYQETQYF

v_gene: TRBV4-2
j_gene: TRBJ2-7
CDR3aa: CASSQDSSRVGYEQYF

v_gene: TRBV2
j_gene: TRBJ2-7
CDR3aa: CASSEPTSGGDEQYF

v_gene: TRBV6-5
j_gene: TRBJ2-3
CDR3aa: CASSYMDAPDTQYF

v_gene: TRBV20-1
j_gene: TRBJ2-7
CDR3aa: CSARGSGIGWGYEQYF

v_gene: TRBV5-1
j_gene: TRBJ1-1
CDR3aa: CASSVFGGGTEAFF

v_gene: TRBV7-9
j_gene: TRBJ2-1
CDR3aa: CASSLSVQGAHEQFF

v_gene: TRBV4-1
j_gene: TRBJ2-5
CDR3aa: CASSQVDRALQETQYF

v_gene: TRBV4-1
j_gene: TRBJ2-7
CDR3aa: CASSQDPTSGSLYEQYF

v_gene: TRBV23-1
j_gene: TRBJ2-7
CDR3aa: CASSQSGASSYEQYF

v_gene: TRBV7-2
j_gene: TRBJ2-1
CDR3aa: CASSLDGTSGRSYNEQFF

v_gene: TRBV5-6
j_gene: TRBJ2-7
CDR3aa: CASSLGGLSYEQYF

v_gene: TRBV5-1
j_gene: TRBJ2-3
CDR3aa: CASSGGLAGASTDTQYF

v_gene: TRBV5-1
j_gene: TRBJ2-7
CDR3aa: CASSLTSAYEQYF

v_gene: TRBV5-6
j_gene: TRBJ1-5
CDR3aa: CASSLARAGDQPQHF

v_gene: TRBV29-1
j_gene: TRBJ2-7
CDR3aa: CSVGLGSYEQYF

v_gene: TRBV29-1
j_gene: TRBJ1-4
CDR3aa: CSAWAWGGEKLFF

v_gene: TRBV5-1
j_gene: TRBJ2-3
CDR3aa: CASSSGQSTTDTQYF

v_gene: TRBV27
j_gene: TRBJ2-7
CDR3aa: CASSPRGPTSYEQYF

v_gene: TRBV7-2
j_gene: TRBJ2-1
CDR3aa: CASSTLAGVFNEQFF